Listed here are 9 T cell receptor beta chains from one sample, sequenced in a study of CD8+ T cells in alopecia areata. TCR sequencing used cDNA made by reverse transcription of extracted RNA. Sequencing was performed with immunoSEQ multiplex PCR; in TCRdb, only in-frame clones are kept and a portion is missing. The profile covers 150,000 to 200,000 clones, with 60% appearing a single time and approximately 1% taken by the ten largest. The sample's treatment: oral pan-JAK inhibitor, 5-10 mg twice daily. This specimen consisted of CD4+ T cells sorted from blood, obtained at week 24, from a patient treated with tofacitinib. These receptors all come from a human donor with alopecia areata.

The chain is built from TRBV2 and TRBJ2-6; D gene ambiguous. From germline, CDR1 is SNHLY and CDR2 FYNNEI. This CDR3 has 14 residues. Trimming pared 9 bases from V and 4 bases from J, leaving 13 bases between. The CDR3 nucleotides read TGTGCCAGATCGGAGACGCGGGGGGCCAACGTCCTGACTTTC. It encodes CARSETRGANVLTF. Supplemented by reference TRBV2 and TRBJ2-6, the full variable domain reads EPEVTQTPSHQVTQMGQEVILRCVPISNHLYFYWYRQILGQKVEFLVSFYNNEISEKSEIFDDQFSVERPDGSNFTLKIRSTKLEDSAMYFCARSETRGANVLTFGAGSRLTVL.

The chain uses TRBV25-1 and TRBJ2-7, with D possibly being TRBD1 or TRBD2 (5 bases each). Germline V gives CDR1 MGHDK, CDR2 SYGVNS. This CDR3 has 14 amino acids. Trimming took off 5 bases at V and 2 bases at J, with 13 bases between the two ends. CDR3 loop: CASSRGGTTYEQYF. CDR3 DNA: TGTGCCAGCAGTAGGGGTGGGACGACCTACGAGCAGTACTTC.

The chain couples TRBV15 to TRBJ2-5; TRBD1 matches at 8 bases. This CDR3 spans 13 amino acids. Trimming cost V 9 bases and J 6 bases; bases outside gene matches: 9. The germline gives CDR1 LNHNV, CDR2 YYDKDF (reference sequence). CDR3 in amino acids: CATMDRAQKTQYF. CDR3 nucleotides: TGTGCCACGATGGACAGGGCACAAAAGACCCAGTACTTC. Full variable domain (missing parts from reference TRBV15 and TRBJ2-5): DAMVIQNPRYQVTQFGKPVTLSCSQTLNHNVMYWYQQKSSQAPKLLFHYYDKDFNNEADTPDNFQSRRPNTSFCFLDIRSPGLGDTAMYLCATMDRAQKTQYFGPGTRLLVL.

This clone has only a few counts. The sample holds other DNA sequences that translate to the same CDR3. CDR3 in amino acids: CAWSGQGNSPLHF. CDR3 nucleotide sequence: TGTGCCTGGAGTGGACAGGGAAATTCACCCCTCCACTTT. This chain joins TRBV30 and TRBJ1-6; 7 bases are shared with TRBD1. The length of the CDR3 is 13 residues. Germline CDR1 and CDR2: GTSNPN and SVGIG (reference sequence). Trimming removed 1 base from V and 7 bases from J; junction bases left unmatched: 1.

In its sample, this clone was seen a few times. The chain recombines TRBV14 with TRBJ2-7; TRBD2 is a possible D gene (5 bases). The ends were cut back, 0 bases at V and 3 bases at J, with 6 bases in the middle. In germline, CDR1 is SGHDN, CDR2 FVKESK. CDR3 size: 13 residues. In nucleotides, the CDR3 is TGTGCCAGCAGCCAAGATACTAGCTACGAGCAGTACTTC. Amino acid sequence: CASSQDTSYEQYF.

The chain links TRBV5-4 to TRBJ1-2, with unresolved D. The ends were cut back, 3 bases at V and 1 base at J, with 10 bases in the middle. The CDR3 consists of 14 residues. The V gene's germline CDR1 is SGHNT and CDR2 YYREEE (reference sequence). The CDR3 bases are TGTGCCAGCAGCTCTGAGGGATTTAACTATGGCTACACCTTC. Protein sequence: CASSSEGFNYGYTF.

V usage is TRBV20-1 and J usage is TRBJ2-5; D gene unclear. Germline CDR1 DFQATT, CDR2 SNEGSKA (reference sequence). This CDR3 is 11 amino acids long. V gave up 2 bases and J gave up 1 base, with 2 bases separating them. CDR3 in amino acids: CSARSQETQYF. CDR3 coding DNA: TGCAGTGCTAGAAGCCAAGAGACCCAGTACTTC.

This chain connects TRBV29-1 to TRBJ1-2, with 7 bases matching TRBD1. The J segment lost 2 bases and the V segment lost 5 bases, leaving 11 bases of the junction unmatched. This CDR3 region has 15 residues. Germline values: CDR1 SQVTM, CDR2 ANQGSEA. Written as DNA, the CDR3 is TGCAGCGTTTACGCCCCGGGGACAGACAACTATGGCTACACCTTC. Protein product: CSVYAPGTDNYGYTF.

The V gene is TRBV5-1, the J gene TRBJ2-5; D is ambiguous. The germline V gene has CDR1 SGHRS and CDR2 YFSETQ. The CDR3 sequence is 11 residues long. V was shortened by 7 bases and J by 0 bases, with 4 bases between the two germline ends. Written as DNA, the CDR3 is TGCGCCAGCGGGTACCAAGAGACCCAGTACTTC. It is translated as CASGYQETQYF.